The 15 T cell receptor beta chains presented below share a single source sample, sequenced in a study of blood T cell repertoires in COVID-19. Profiled with immunoSEQ multiplex PCR; TCRdb holds only in-frame clones, not every one. The repertoire consists of around 320,000 clones, with around 88% occurring once and the leading ten covering 6.9%. The sequenced sample was peripheral blood. The receptors were gathered from a woman in her twenties or thirties who had recovered from COVID-19.

J is TRBJ2-5 and V is TRBV24-1; TRBD2 might be the D (5 bases). This CDR3 contains 15 residues. The ends were cut back, 3 bases at V and 1 base at J, with 11 bases in the middle. Per the germline V gene, CDR1 is KGHDR and CDR2 is SFDVKD. CDR3 coding DNA: TGTGCCACCAGTGATCTAAGCCGGGGCCAAGAGACCCAGTACTTC. Translating gives CATSDLSRGQETQYF.

This clone was observed once. The J gene is TRBJ2-1, the V gene TRBV5-4; TRBD2 agrees at 9 bases. Germline loops: CDR1 SGHNT, CDR2 YYREEE (reference sequence). J was trimmed by 4 bases and V by 4 bases; bases with no gene match: 9. CDR3 size: 16 residues. CDR3: CASSPPRGGGYNEQFF. The CDR3 DNA follows: TGTGCCAGCAGCCCGCCGCGGGGGGGCGGGTACAATGAGCAGTTCTTC. Combining the CDR3 with reference TRBV5-4 and TRBJ2-1 gives the whole variable domain ETGVTQSPTHLIKTRGQQVTLRCSSQSGHNTVSWYQQALGQGPQFIFQYYREEENGRGNFPPRFSGLQFPNYSSELNVNALELDDSALYLCASSPPRGGGYNEQFFGPGTRLTVL.

This clone was observed once. The rearrangement joins TRBV5-1 to TRBJ2-7; 7 bases agree with TRBD1. Germline CDR1 SGHRS, CDR2 YFSETQ. V lost 4 bases, J lost 3 bases, and 10 bases stayed unmatched. This CDR3 spans 15 amino acids. CDR3 bases: TGCGCCAGCAGCCCAGACCCGGGACAGATCTACGAGCAGTACTTC. This translates into CASSPDPGQIYEQYF.

This clone was detected once. The V gene is TRBV2, the J gene TRBJ2-1; D perhaps matches TRBD2 (7 bases). V lost 2 bases to trimming and J lost 9 bases, with 17 bases between them. The CDR3 loop spans 15 amino acids. Germline CDR1 is SNHLY and CDR2 is FYNNEI. CDR3 sequence (DNA): TGTGCCAGCAGTGAAATAGGTGGGGGGGCGGTTGAGCAGTTCTTC. Amino acids: CASSEIGGGAVEQFF. Drawing the rest from reference TRBV2 and TRBJ2-1, the complete variable domain is EPEVTQTPSHQVTQMGQEVILRCVPISNHLYFYWYRQILGQKVEFLVSFYNNEISEKSEIFDDQFSVERPDGSNFTLKIRSTKLEDSAMYFCASSEIGGGAVEQFFGPGTRLTVL.

The chain carries TRBV2 and TRBJ1-2, with D tentatively TRBD1 (6 bases). Germline V lookup: CDR1 SNHLY, CDR2 FYNNEI. The CDR3 runs to 13 residues. V was cut by 7 bases and J by 5 bases, with 14 bases left in between. For the CDR3, the DNA is TGTGCCAGCACCCTAGGGGGGGTATATGGCTACACCTTC. As protein: CASTLGGVYGYTF. The variable domain in full, completed from reference TRBV2 and TRBJ1-2, reads EPEVTQTPSHQVTQMGQEVILRCVPISNHLYFYWYRQILGQKVEFLVSFYNNEISEKSEIFDDQFSVERPDGSNFTLKIRSTKLEDSAMYFCASTLGGVYGYTFGSGTRLTVV.

The chain has TRBV6-1 and TRBJ1-2; TRBD1 is a possible D gene (6 bases). Germline assignment: CDR1 MNHNS and CDR2 SASEGT. Trimming left V 3 bases short and J 3 bases short, with 8 bases between. The CDR3 covers 13 residues. CDR3 sequence: CASSETGDYGYTF. The CDR3 DNA reads as TGTGCCAGCAGTGAGACAGGAGACTATGGCTACACCTTC.

The chain employs TRBV30 and TRBJ1-1; D possibly corresponds to TRBD1 (6 bases). This CDR3 is 13 amino acids long. CDR1 and CDR2 from the germline V gene are GTSNPN and SVGIG (reference sequence). V lost 4 bases, J lost 4 bases, and 13 bases lay in between. Written as DNA, the CDR3 is TGTGCCTGGACCAGGGGTCACGGCACTGAAGCTTTCTTT. Protein: CAWTRGHGTEAFF.

The gene calls are TRBV19 and TRBJ1-5; weak D call: TRBD1 (5 bases). The CDR3 has 16 amino acids. V was shortened by 5 bases and J by 1 base, with 15 bases between the two germline ends. CDR1 is LNHDA, CDR2 SQIVND, per germline (reference sequence). The CDR3 DNA follows: TGTGCCAGTAGTGGGCAGGGAGGGTTCAGCAATCAGCCCCAGCATTTT. Its translation is CASSGQGGFSNQPQHF.

J is TRBJ1-1 and V is TRBV14, with 8 bases fitting TRBD1. Germline loops: CDR1 SGHDN, CDR2 FVKESK. CDR3 length: 15 amino acids. The junction had 9 bases not matched to a gene; V was cut back by 5 bases and J by 4 bases. The CDR3 reads CASSYQGAEATEAFF. CDR3 in DNA: TGTGCCAGCAGCTATCAGGGGGCTGAGGCCACTGAAGCTTTCTTT. Full variable domain (outside the CDR3, taken from reference TRBV14 and TRBJ1-1): EAGVTQFPSHSVIEKGQTVTLRCDPISGHDNLYWYRRVMGKEIKFLLHFVKESKQDESGMPNNRFLAERTGGTYSTLKVQPAELEDSGVYFCASSYQGAEATEAFFGQGTRLTVV.

The sample holds one count of this clone. The V and J genes are TRBV7-9 and TRBJ1-1; TRBD1 might be the D (6 bases). Trimming removed 1 base at V and 3 bases at J, with 21 bases between. This CDR3 contains 18 residues. Germline V lookup: CDR1 SEHNR, CDR2 FQNEAQ (reference sequence). The CDR3 reads CASSLDRPSWTEHTEAFF. CDR3 bases: TGTGCCAGCAGCTTAGACCGCCCCTCTTGGACAGAACACACTGAAGCTTTCTTT.

This sequence joins TRBV5-8 and TRBJ2-7, with D perhaps TRBD1 (6 bases). The CDR3 sequence is 14 residues long. Trimming left V 2 bases short and J 4 bases short, with 13 bases between. Germline CDR1 SGHTS, CDR2 YDEGEE. CDR3 nucleotide sequence: TGTGCCAGCAGCTTTGGGGGCAGTCGATACGAGCAGTACTTC. Protein product: CASSFGGSRYEQYF.

This clone was recorded only once. V and J are TRBV11-2 and TRBJ1-6; no reliable D call. The germline V gene has CDR1 SGHAT and CDR2 FQNNGV. V was cut by 3 bases and J by 4 bases, with 7 bases left in between. The CDR3 has 14 residues. CDR3 in DNA: TGTGCCAGCAGCTTTTCTGCGTATAATTCACCCCTCCACTTT. This gives the protein CASSFSAYNSPLHF.

The rearrangement joins TRBV6-6 to TRBJ2-7; TRBD1 might be the D (9 bases). The CDR3 has 14 amino acids. V lost 7 bases and J lost 5, with 18 bases in between. CDR1 and CDR2 from the germline V gene are MNHNY and SVGAGI (reference sequence). CDR3 residues: CASNSGTGLHEQYF. The CDR3 DNA sequence: TGTGCCAGCAATAGCGGGACAGGGCTCCACGAGCAGTACTTC.

The CDR3 sequence: CASSQEVSQPQHF. Written as DNA, the CDR3 is TGTGCCAGCAGCCAAGAGGTTAGTCAGCCCCAGCATTTT. The J gene is TRBJ1-5, the V gene TRBV3-1 (or the pseudogene TRBV3-2); D ambiguous. Germline CDR1 is LGHDT and CDR2 is YNNKEL (reference sequence). V lost 0 bases and J 6 bases, leaving 6 bases between the germline ends. The CDR3 sequence is 13 residues long.

V gene TRBV23-1 combines with J gene TRBJ2-5; D is undetermined. TRBV23-1 is flagged as an ORF with uncertain function. The CDR3 consists of 14 residues. V was clipped by 6 bases and J by 5 bases, with 16 bases between them. CDR3 protein: CASRLTDLRETQYF. The DNA for the CDR3 is TGCGCCAGCAGACTCACCGACCTGCGGGAGACCCAGTACTTC.